This T cell receptor (beta chain) was identified in a study of early T cells in non-severe SARS-CoV-2 infection. The sample holds a few counts of this clonotype. Germline CDR1 is MGHRA and CDR2 is YSYEKL. This CDR3 has 15 residues. The V and J ends lost 3 bases and 2 bases, in that order; junction bases with no gene match: 3. TCRdb called the 5' RACE reads again in MiXCR, with one record for every CDR3 protein. This table holds approximately 71,000 distinct CDR3 sequences, more than 10% found once. The chain is built from TRBV4-1 and TRBJ2-5, with 10 bases identical to TRBD1. Sample: whole blood. This receptor was taken from an adult who was a healthcare worker with PCR-confirmed SARS-CoV-2 infection or an uninfected control (not recorded which). The CDR3 DNA reads as TGCGCCAGCAGCCAGGACAGGGGGTTACAAGAGACCCAGTACTTC. It specifies CASSQDRGLQETQYF.